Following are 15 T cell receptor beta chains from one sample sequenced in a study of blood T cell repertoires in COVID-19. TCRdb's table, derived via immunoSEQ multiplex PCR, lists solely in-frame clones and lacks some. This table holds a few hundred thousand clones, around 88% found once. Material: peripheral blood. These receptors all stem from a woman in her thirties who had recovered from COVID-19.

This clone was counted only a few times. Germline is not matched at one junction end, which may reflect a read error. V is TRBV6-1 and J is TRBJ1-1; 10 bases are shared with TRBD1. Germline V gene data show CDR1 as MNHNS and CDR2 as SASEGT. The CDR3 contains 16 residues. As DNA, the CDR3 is TGTGCCAGCAGTGATACTTTGGGACAGGGGAACGCTGAAGCTTTCTTT. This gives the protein CASSDTLGQGNAEAFF.

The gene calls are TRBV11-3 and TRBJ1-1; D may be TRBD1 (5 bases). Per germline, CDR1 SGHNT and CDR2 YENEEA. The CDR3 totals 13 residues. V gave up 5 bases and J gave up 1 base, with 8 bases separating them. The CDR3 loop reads CASSQGENTEAFF. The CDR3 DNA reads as TGTGCCAGCAGCCAAGGGGAGAACACTGAAGCTTTCTTT.

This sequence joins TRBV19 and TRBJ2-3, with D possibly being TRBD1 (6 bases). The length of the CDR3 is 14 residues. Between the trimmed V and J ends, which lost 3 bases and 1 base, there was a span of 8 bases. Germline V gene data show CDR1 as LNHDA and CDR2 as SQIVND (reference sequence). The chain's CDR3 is CASSMKGGTDTQYF. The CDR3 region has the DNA TGTGCCAGTAGTATGAAGGGGGGCACAGATACGCAGTATTTT.

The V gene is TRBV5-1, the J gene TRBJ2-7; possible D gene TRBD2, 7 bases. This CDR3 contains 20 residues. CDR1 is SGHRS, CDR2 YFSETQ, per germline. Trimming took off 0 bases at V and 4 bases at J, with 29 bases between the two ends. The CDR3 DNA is TGCGCCAGCAGCTTGGTGGGGAGGGGGTTGACGGTAGCGGGTACATACGAGCAGTACTTC. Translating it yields CASSLVGRGLTVAGTYEQYF.

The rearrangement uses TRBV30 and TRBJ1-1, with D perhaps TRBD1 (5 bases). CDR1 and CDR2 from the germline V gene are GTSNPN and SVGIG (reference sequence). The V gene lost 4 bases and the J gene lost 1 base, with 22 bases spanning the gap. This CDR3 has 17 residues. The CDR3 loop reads CAWIFAQVSVANTEAFF. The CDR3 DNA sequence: TGTGCCTGGATTTTCGCACAGGTATCCGTGGCGAACACTGAAGCTTTCTTT.

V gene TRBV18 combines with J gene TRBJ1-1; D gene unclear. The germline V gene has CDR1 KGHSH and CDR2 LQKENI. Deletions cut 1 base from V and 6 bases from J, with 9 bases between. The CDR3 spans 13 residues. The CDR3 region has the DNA TGTGCCAGCTCACCACTGTCGGGTCCTGAAGCTTTCTTT. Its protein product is CASSPLSGPEAFF. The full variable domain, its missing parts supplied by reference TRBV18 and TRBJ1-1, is NAGVMQNPRHLVRRRGQEARLRCSPMKGHSHVYWYRQLPEEGLKFMVYLQKENIIDESGMPKERFSAEFPKEGPSILRIQQVVRGDSAAYFCASSPLSGPEAFFGQGTRLTVV.

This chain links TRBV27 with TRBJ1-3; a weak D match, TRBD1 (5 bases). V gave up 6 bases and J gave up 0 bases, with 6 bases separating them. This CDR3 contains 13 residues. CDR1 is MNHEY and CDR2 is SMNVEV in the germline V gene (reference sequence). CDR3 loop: CASRQASGNTIYF. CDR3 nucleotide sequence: TGTGCCAGCAGACAGGCCTCTGGAAACACCATATATTTT.

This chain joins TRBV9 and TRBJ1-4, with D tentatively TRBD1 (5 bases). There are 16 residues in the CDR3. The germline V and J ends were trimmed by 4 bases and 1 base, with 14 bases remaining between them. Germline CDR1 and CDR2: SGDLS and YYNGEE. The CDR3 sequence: CASSPGGGGTNEKLFF. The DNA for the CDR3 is TGTGCCAGCAGCCCCGGGGGAGGAGGAACTAATGAAAAACTGTTTTTT.

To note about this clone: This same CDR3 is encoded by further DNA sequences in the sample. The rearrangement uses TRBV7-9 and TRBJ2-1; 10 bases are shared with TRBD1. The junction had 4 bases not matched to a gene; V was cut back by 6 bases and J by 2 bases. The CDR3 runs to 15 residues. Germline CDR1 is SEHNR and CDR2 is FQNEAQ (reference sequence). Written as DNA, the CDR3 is TGTGCCAGCAGTTCAGGACAGGGGGCCTACAATGAGCAGTTCTTC. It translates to CASSSGQGAYNEQFF.

The CDR3 DNA is TGCAGCGTTGAGATTGGCAACAACATTCAGTACTTC. Residues: CSVEIGNNIQYF. The gene calls are TRBV29-1 and TRBJ2-4; D not certain. This CDR3 region has 12 residues. Per germline, CDR1 SQVTM and CDR2 ANQGSEA. V lost 3 bases to trimming and J lost 7 bases, with 10 bases between them.

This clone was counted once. The CDR3 coding sequence is TGTGCCAGCAGCCAAGACCCCCTAGCGGGGGGAGGATGGGAGACCCAGTACTTC. This sequence encodes CASSQDPLAGGGWETQYF. This chain uses TRBV3-1 (or the pseudogene TRBV3-2) with TRBJ2-5; 11 nucleotides agree with TRBD2. This CDR3 contains 18 residues. The J segment lost 5 bases and the V segment lost 0 bases, leaving 11 bases of the junction unmatched. In germline, CDR1 is LGHDT, CDR2 YNNKEL (reference sequence).

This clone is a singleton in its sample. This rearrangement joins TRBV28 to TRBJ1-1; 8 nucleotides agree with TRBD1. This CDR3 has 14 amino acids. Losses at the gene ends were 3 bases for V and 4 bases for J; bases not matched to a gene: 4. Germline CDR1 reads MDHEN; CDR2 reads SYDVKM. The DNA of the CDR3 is TGTGCCAGCAGTTTCCCTGGACAGGGCACTGAAGCTTTCTTT. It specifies CASSFPGQGTEAFF.

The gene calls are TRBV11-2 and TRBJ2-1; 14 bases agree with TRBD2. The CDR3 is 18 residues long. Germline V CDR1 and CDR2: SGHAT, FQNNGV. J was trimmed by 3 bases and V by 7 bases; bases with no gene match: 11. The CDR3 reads CASKIGLAGGADYNEQFF. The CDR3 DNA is TGTGCCAGCAAAATTGGACTAGCGGGGGGCGCAGACTACAATGAGCAGTTCTTC.

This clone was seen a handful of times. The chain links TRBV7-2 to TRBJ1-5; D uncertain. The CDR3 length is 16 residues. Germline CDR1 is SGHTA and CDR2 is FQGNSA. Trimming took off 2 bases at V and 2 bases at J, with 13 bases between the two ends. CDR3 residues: CASSLMVLGGNQPQHF. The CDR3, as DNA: TGTGCCAGCAGCTTAATGGTTCTAGGCGGCAATCAGCCCCAGCATTTT.

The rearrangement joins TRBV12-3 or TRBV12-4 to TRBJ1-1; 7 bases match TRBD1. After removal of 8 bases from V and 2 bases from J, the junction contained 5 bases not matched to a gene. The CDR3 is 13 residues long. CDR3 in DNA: TGTGCCAGCGGGTACAGGGGAAACACTGAAGCTTTCTTT. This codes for CASGYRGNTEAFF.